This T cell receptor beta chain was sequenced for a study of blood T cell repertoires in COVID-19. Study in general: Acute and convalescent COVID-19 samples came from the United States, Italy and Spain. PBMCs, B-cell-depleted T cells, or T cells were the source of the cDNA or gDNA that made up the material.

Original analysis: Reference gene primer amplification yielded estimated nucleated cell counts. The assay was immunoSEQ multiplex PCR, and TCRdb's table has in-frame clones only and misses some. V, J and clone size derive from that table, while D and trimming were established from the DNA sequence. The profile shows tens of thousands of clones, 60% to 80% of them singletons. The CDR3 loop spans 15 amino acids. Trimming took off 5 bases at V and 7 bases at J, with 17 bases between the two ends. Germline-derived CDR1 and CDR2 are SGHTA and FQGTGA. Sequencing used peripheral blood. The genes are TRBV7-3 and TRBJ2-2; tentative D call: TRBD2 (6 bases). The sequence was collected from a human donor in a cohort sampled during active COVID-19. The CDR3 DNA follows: TGTGCCAGCAGCCGAGGAACGGGAGCCGGCGGGGAGCTGTTTTTT. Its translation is CASSRGTGAGGELFF.